This TCR beta chain was observed in a study of human T cells and chemical hapten exposure. Study overall: Largely, small differences in pooled library volume made per-sample TCR yields vary. Study observations and caveats: Expanded TCRs clustered into significantly more large CDR3 similarity groups than controls, the analysis revealed.

Documented time point: patch test 2, 6 weeks after DPC sensitization. Treatment indicated: therapeutic diphenylcyclopropenone sensitization with weekly scalp DPC. Germline assignment: CDR1 MNHNS and CDR2 SASEGT. Trimming stripped 6 bases from V and 5 bases from J, with 13 bases between. The CDR3 loop spans 13 amino acids. In this sample, this clonotype turned up a few times. Its antigen is unidentified. Separate cDNA molecules received unique molecular identifiers, which the library attached to them. TCRdb itself ran the RACE reads through MiXCR, one entry per CDR3 protein. The repertoire includes 65,000 to 100,000 distinct CDR3 sequences, 6.5% to 8% of them detected once, and approximately 1.2% sits in the top ten.

V is TRBV6-1 and J is TRBJ1-1; TRBD1 might be the D (5 bases). The sequence was obtained from a woman aged 25 to 39 with alopecia areata. Some clones in this sample may be carry-over from other donors' samples. The specimen comprised whole blood, sampled in connection with sensitization to the hapten diphenylcyclopropenone (DPC). Written as DNA, the CDR3 is TGTGCCAGCAGCAACACCGGGGGGACTGAAGCTTTCTTT. Translating it yields CASSNTGGTEAFF.